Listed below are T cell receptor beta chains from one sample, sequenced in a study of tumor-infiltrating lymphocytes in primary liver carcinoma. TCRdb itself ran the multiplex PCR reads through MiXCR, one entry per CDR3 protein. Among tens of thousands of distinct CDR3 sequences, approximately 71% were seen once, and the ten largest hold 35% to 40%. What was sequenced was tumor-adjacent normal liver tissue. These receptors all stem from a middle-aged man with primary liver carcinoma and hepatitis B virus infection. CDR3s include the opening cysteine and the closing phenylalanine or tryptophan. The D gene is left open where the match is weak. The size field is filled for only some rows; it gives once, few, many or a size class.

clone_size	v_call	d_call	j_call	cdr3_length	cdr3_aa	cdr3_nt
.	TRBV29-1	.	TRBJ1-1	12	CGVRWGATEAFF	TGCGGTGTGCGATGGGGCGCGACTGAAGCTTTCTTT
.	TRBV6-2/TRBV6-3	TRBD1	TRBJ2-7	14	CVSCSFGTAYEQYF	TGTGTCAGCTGTTCGTTCGGGACAGCCTATGAGCAGTACTTC
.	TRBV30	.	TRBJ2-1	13	CARSPSGSNEQFF	TGTGCCCGGAGTCCCAGTGGGAGCAATGAGCAGTTCTTC
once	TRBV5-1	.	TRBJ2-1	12	CASSFFDSEQFF	TGTGCCAGCAGCTTCTTCGACAGTGAGCAGTTCTTC
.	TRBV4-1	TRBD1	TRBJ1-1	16	CASSHDRGTTGTEAFF	TGCGCCAGCAGCCATGACAGGGGGACTACGGGCACTGAAGCTTTCTTT
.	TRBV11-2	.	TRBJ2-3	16	CASSRETRRVGDMQYF	TGTGCCAGCAGCCGGGAAACTAGGAGGGTCGGAGATATGCAGTATTTT
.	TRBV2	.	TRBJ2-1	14	CASSLGQSSNEQFF	TGTGCCAGCAGTCTCGGACAGAGTTCCAATGAACAGTTCTTC
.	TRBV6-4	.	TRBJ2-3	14	CASSSAGSTDTQYF	TGTGCCAGCAGTAGTGCAGGGAGCACAGATACGCAGTATTTT
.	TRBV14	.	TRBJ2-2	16	CASSQDGGSRAGELFF	TGTGCCAGCAGCCAAGACGGCGGCAGCCGGGCCGGGGAGCTGTTTTTT
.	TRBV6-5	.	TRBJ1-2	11	CASSAGIDYTF	TGTGCCAGCAGTGCCGGGATAGACTACACCTTC
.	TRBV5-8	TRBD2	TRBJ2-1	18	CASSVMHLAEAAHSEQFF	TGTGCCAGCAGCGTGATGCATCTAGCGGAAGCGGCCCACAGTGAGCAGTTTTTC
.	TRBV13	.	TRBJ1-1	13	CASSSGVSPEAIF	TGTGCCAGCAGCTCAGGGGTTTCCCCTGAAGCTATCTTT
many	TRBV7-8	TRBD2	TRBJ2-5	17	CASSLVSLAGGGETQYF	TGTGCCAGCAGCTTAGTCAGCCTAGCGGGAGGGGGAGAGACCCAGTACTTC
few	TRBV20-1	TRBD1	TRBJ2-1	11	CSAYMGGQEFF	TGCAGTGCTTACATGGGGGGACAGGAATTTTTC
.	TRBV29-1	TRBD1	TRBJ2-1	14	CSVDGTGVSNEQFF	TGCAGCGTCGACGGGACAGGGGTGAGCAATGAGCAGTTCTTC
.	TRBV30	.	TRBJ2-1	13	CGWSPSRNNEEFF	TGTGGCTGGAGTCCCAGCAGGAACAATGAGGAGTTCTTC
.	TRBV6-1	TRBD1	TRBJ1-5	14	CAISLQGATQPQHF	TGTGCCATCAGTCTCCAGGGGGCAACTCAGCCGCAGCATTTT
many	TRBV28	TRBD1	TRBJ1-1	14	CASSSRTGGTEAFF	TGTGCCAGCAGTTCCAGGACAGGGGGCACTGAAGCTTTCTTT
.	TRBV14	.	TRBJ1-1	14	CASRETGGNTDAFF	TGTGCCAGCAGAGAGACGGGGGGGAACACTGATGCTTTCTTT
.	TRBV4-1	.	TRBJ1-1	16	CASRLGTGALNTEAFF	TGCGCCAGCAGACTCGGGACGGGGGCCCTGAACACTGAAGCTTTCTTT
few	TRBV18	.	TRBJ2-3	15	CASSPSQVRTDTQYF	TGTGCCAGCTCACCCAGCCAGGTTCGAACAGATACGCAGTATTTT
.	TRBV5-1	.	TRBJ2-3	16	CDSSLVAGISRVTQYF	TGCGACAGCAGCTTGGTTGCGGGGATCAGTCGGGTTACGCAGTATTTT
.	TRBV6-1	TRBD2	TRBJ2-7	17	CASSERAGGGNVYEQYF	TGTGCAAGCAGTGAAAGGGCCGGCGGGGGTAACGTGTACGAGCAGTACTTC
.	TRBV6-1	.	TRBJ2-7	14	CASSERVEYYEQYF	TGTGCCAGCAGTGAACGGGTTGAATACTACGAGCAGTATTTC
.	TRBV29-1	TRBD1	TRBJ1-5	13	CGVSGQGDQHQHF	TGCGGCGTCTCTGGACAGGGGGATCAGCACCAGCATTTT
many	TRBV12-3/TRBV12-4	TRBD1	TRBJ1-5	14	CASNRQGVQQPQHF	TGTGCCAGCAATAGACAGGGGGTTCAACAGCCCCAGCATTTT
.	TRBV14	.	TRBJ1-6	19	CACSQDQNHQASYDSPLHF	TGTGCCTGCAGCCAAGATCAGAACCACCAGGCATCCTATGATTCACCCCTCCACTTT
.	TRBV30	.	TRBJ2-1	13	CAWSPNGNNKQFF	TGTGCCTGGAGTCCCAACGGGAATAATAAGCAGTTCTTC
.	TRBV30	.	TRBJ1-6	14	CAWKGRGEVSPLHF	TGTGCCTGGAAAGGTAGAGGTGAAGTTTCACCCCTCCACTTT